This section outlines one TCR beta chain sequence together with its context. It has no known antigen specificity. Within one base of it there is no much larger clone, and no base qualities were kept. The sample comes from a study of blood T cell repertoires in COVID-19 (dated by TCRdb to 2020 to 2021). Context from the whole study: Collaborator samples came from the United States, Italy and Spain and covered acute and convalescent phases of COVID-19. The material from the prospective study consisted of cDNA or gDNA derived from T cells, B-cell-depleted T cells, or PBMCs. Subjects who had been exposed to COVID-19, were actively infected with it, or had recovered from it provided the deeply sampled blood TCRbeta repertoires that made up the dataset. The repertoires were released in a freely available public database intended as a resource for research on the immune response to SARS-CoV-2. Samples came from the ongoing ImmuneRACE study (first 160 participants) plus 1,254 subjects from 6 global collaborators. The sample metadata nearly always contained a de-identified subject ID, COVID-19 status, age in years and sex. Where HLA class I and class II types were available, the types were taken from metadata supplied by the sample provider, not from assay-based typing.

The collaborating institutions used their own protocols to collect whole blood in K2EDTA tubes. For TCRbeta analysis, collaborators shipped samples in one of three forms: frozen whole blood, isolated PBMCs, or DNA extracted from either of those sample types. What the research found in general, with its limitations: The amount of clinical and demographic metadata varied by source and participant and was provided uncurated.

From a lookup of the germline V gene, CDR1 and CDR2 are SGHTA and FQGTGA. The CDR3 holds 14 amino acids from the cysteine to the phenylalanine. Only the CDR3 part of the read is kept: 42 bases, read in frame from the first base. Between the V and J ends, shortened by 2 bases and 9 bases respectively, the junction contains 16 bases. The immunoSEQ Assay, a bias-controlled multiplex PCR, was used to amplify TCRbeta CDR3 regions from genomic DNA. In the source study's methods: The number of nucleated cells in each sample was estimated from the amplification of reference gene primers within the assay. To quantify the absolute abundance of each unique TCRbeta CDR3 rearrangement, sequence reads were collapsed and filtered. For each sample, productive Simpson clonality was calculated by taking the square root of Simpson's diversity index across productive rearrangements. Imported from immuneACCESS, the table was reduced by TCRdb to in-frame sequences with V and J called. These copies leave out some clones; in studies compared against another copy, an unresolved V gene accounts for under half, and the cause of the remainder is not known. V, J and clone size reflect that table, while D and trimming were determined from the DNA. The sample table lists some 150,000 clones, approximately 85% of them with a count of one. About 2.8% of the sample rests with the top ten.

This receptor chain uses TRBV7-3 and TRBJ1-2; 6 matching bases give a weak D call of TRBD1. The receptor comes from a human donor with acute or convalescent COVID-19. The donor label of this sample is uncertain. The sample comprised peripheral blood. This receptor carries the CDR3 CASSLAPWQGSYTF. The nucleotide sequence reads as follows: TGTGCCAGCAGCTTAGCCCCATGGCAGGGGAGCTACACCTTC.